The 26 T cell receptor beta chains presented below share a single source sample, sequenced in a study of cytomegalovirus exposure and HLA in healthy donors. The primer mix had 60 Vbeta and 13 Jbeta primers. Here immunoSEQ multiplex PCR was the method, and the copy in TCRdb shows in-frame clones only, minus some. The sample lists about 120,000 clones, 75% to 85% occurring once. Sequencing was performed on PBMCs. The origin of the receptors is a man aged 40-49 years in good health and CMV-seronegative.

This CDR3 is CASSPRGGHEQFF. The CDR3 region has the DNA TGTGCCAGCTCACCAAGGGGGGGGCATGAGCAGTTCTTC. V gene TRBV18 combines with J gene TRBJ2-1; tentatively, D is TRBD2 (7 bases). This CDR3 spans 13 amino acids. The germline V gene encodes CDR1 KGHSH and CDR2 LQKENI. V was pared by 2 bases and J by 8 bases, with 10 bases between.

In its sample, this clone was seen once. The J gene is TRBJ1-5, the V gene TRBV28, with D hard to call. This CDR3 contains 13 residues. The V and J ends lost 6 bases and 7 bases respectively, with 13 bases between them. Germline values: CDR1 MDHEN, CDR2 SYDVKM. The chain's CDR3 is CASSHRDTQPQHF. The CDR3, as DNA: TGTGCCAGCAGCCACCGTGACACACAGCCCCAGCATTTT.

In its sample, this clone was seen a few times. V is TRBV12-5 and J is TRBJ1-1, with D unclear. The CDR3 extends over 14 amino acids. Per the germline V gene, CDR1 is LGHNT and CDR2 is FRNRAP. The germline V and J ends were trimmed by 1 base and 3 bases, with 9 bases remaining between them. CDR3 sequence: CASGLGLGDTEAFF. The CDR3 nucleotides read TGTGCTAGTGGTTTGGGTTTGGGCGACACTGAAGCTTTCTTT. Full variable domain (remainder filled in from reference TRBV12-5 and TRBJ1-1): DARVTQTPRHKVTEMGQEVTMRCQPILGHNTVFWYRQTMMQGLELLAYFRNRAPLDDSGMPKDRFSAEMPDATLATLKIQPSEPRDSAVYFCASGLGLGDTEAFFGQGTRLTVV.

This clone has only a few counts. J is TRBJ2-3 and V is TRBV29-1; D call uncertain. This CDR3 is 10 amino acids long. The germline V gene encodes CDR1 SQVTM and CDR2 ANQGSEA. The germline V and J ends were trimmed by 4 bases and 5 bases, with 4 bases remaining between them. DNA of the CDR3: TGCAGCGTTGGTAAAGATACGCAGTATTTT. This encodes CSVGKDTQYF.

The chain employs TRBV2 and TRBJ1-5; 8 bases fit TRBD1. Per the germline V gene, CDR1 is SNHLY and CDR2 is FYNNEI. Germline trimming cut 8 bases from V and 5 bases from J; bases unmatched to any gene: 8. The CDR3 length is 14 residues. The CDR3 nucleotides are TGTGCCAGCGGGGAAGGACAGGGAGATCAGCCCCAGCATTTT. This gives the protein CASGEGQGDQPQHF.

V is TRBV10-3 and J is TRBJ1-2; TRBD1 matches 10 bases. This CDR3 has 13 residues. J gave up 4 bases and V 5 bases, and 1 base lay outside the gene matches. Germline-derived CDR1 and CDR2 are ENHRY and SYGVKD. CDR3 DNA sequence: TGTGCCATCAGTTGGGACAGGGGCTATGGCTACACCTTC. Translating gives CAISWDRGYGYTF.

This chain links TRBV7-6 with TRBJ2-3; D not certain. There are 14 residues in the CDR3. V lost 5 bases and J lost 4, with 13 bases in between. Germline CDR1 and CDR2: SGHVS and FNYEAQ. The CDR3 nucleotides read TGTGCCAGCAGCGAGATATATTCGGCAGATACGCAGTATTTT. This gives the protein CASSEIYSADTQYF. Based on the CDR3 plus reference TRBV7-6 and TRBJ2-3, the full variable domain is GAGVSQSPRYKVTKRGQDVALRCDPISGHVSLYWYRQALGQGPEFLTYFNYEAQQDKSGLPNDRFSAERPEGSISTLTIQRTEQRDSAMYRCASSEIYSADTQYFGPGTRLTVL.

CDR3 region: CAISGQENTEAFF. The CDR3 DNA follows: TGTGCCATCAGCGGACAGGAGAACACTGAAGCTTTCTTT. The chain employs TRBV10-3 and TRBJ1-1; 7 bases match TRBD1. Looked up from germline, CDR1 is ENHRY and CDR2 is SYGVKD. With V trimmed by 6 bases and J by 1 base, 2 bases remained unmatched. CDR3 length: 13 residues.

This chain links TRBV7-2 with TRBJ2-1; unclear D gene. The CDR3 length is 14 residues. The germline V and J ends were trimmed by 1 base and 10 bases, with 14 bases remaining between them. Germline CDR1 is SGHTA and CDR2 is FQGNSA. CDR3 in DNA: TGTGCCAGCAGCTTAGAGGCCTCGGAGAGAGAGCAGTTCTTC. Translation gives CASSLEASEREQFF.

The chain uses TRBV27 and TRBJ1-1; TRBD1 agrees at 12 bases. J lost 4 bases, V lost 5 bases, and 8 bases had no gene match. The germline gives CDR1 MNHEY, CDR2 SMNVEV (reference sequence). The CDR3 spans 16 residues. DNA for the CDR3: TGTGCCAGCAGTGGCGCCGGGACAGGGGGCTTCACTGAAGCTTTCTTT. Encoded protein: CASSGAGTGGFTEAFF.

This clone appeared a single time. The rearrangement joins TRBV2 to TRBJ2-3; D gene unclear. Deletions cut 1 base from V and 2 bases from J, with 4 bases between. Per the germline V gene, CDR1 is SNHLY and CDR2 is FYNNEI. The CDR3 totals 13 residues. CDR3 bases: TGTGCCAGCAGTGAAGACTACACAGATACGCAGTATTTT. Protein product: CASSEDYTDTQYF.

The V and J genes are TRBV30 and TRBJ2-5; 8 nucleotides align to TRBD2. Germline-derived CDR1 and CDR2 are GTSNPN and SVGIG (reference sequence). This CDR3 contains 15 residues. The V and J ends lost 3 bases and 2 bases, in that order; junction bases with no gene match: 8. The CDR3 spells CAWSSGSGTQETQYF. The CDR3 nucleotides read TGTGCCTGGAGCAGCGGGAGCGGGACGCAAGAGACCCAGTACTTC. The complete variable domain, with remaining parts taken from reference TRBV30 and TRBJ2-5, reads SQTIHQWPATLVQPVGSPLSLECTVEGTSNPNLYWYRQAAGRGLQLLFYSVGIGQISSEVPQNLSASRPQDRQFILSSKKLLLSDSGFYLCAWSSGSGTQETQYFGPGTRLLVL.

The J gene is TRBJ1-1, the V gene TRBV25-1; 8 bases are shared with TRBD1. V lost 4 bases, J lost 10 bases, and 5 bases stayed unmatched. Germline V gene lookup returns CDR1 MGHDK and CDR2 SYGVNS. The CDR3 totals 12 residues. The CDR3 bases are TGTGCCAGCAGTGCATCGGACAGGGCAGCTTTCTTT. Protein sequence: CASSASDRAAFF. The full variable domain, completed using reference TRBV25-1 and TRBJ1-1, is EADIYQTPRYLVIGTGKKITLECSQTMGHDKMYWYQQDPGMELHLIHYSYGVNSTEKGDLSSESTVSRIRTEHFPLTLESARPSHTSQYLCASSASDRAAFFGQGTRLTVV.

This clone came up once. The gene calls are TRBV11-1 and TRBJ2-1, with 11 bases fitting TRBD1. The CDR3 totals 16 residues. Germline V gives CDR1 SGHAT, CDR2 FQDESV (reference sequence). The junction had 5 bases not matched to a gene; V was cut back by 5 bases and J by 2 bases. The chain's CDR3 is CASSPGTGGTYNEQFF. CDR3 coding DNA: TGTGCCAGCAGCCCAGGGACAGGGGGAACCTACAATGAGCAGTTCTTC.

This clone was seen only once. This chain uses TRBV6-8 with TRBJ1-1; 9 bases align to TRBD1. The germline gives CDR1 MNHGY, CDR2 SAAAGT. V shed 2 bases, J shed 0 bases, and the junction held 10 bases outside the gene matches. This CDR3 has 18 residues. CDR3 nucleotides: TGTGCCAGCAGTTACCCGGGACAGGGAGGACCCTTGAACACTGAAGCTTTCTTT. This gives the protein CASSYPGQGGPLNTEAFF.

The rearrangement links TRBV12-5 to TRBJ2-1, with D perhaps TRBD1 (5 bases). This CDR3 comprises 16 residues. Germline CDR1 is LGHNT and CDR2 is FRNRAP. V shed 6 bases and J shed 6 bases, with 21 bases lying between them. The CDR3 loop reads CASGPIGVTSGNEQFF. CDR3 nucleotides: TGTGCTAGTGGGCCCATAGGGGTTACTTCTGGCAATGAGCAGTTCTTC. Full variable domain (outside the CDR3, taken from reference TRBV12-5 and TRBJ2-1): DARVTQTPRHKVTEMGQEVTMRCQPILGHNTVFWYRQTMMQGLELLAYFRNRAPLDDSGMPKDRFSAEMPDATLATLKIQPSEPRDSAVYFCASGPIGVTSGNEQFFGPGTRLTVL.

The chain couples TRBV7-2 to TRBJ1-1; 7 bases line up with TRBD1. CDR1 SGHTA and CDR2 FQGNSA come from the germline V gene. V shed 3 bases and J 3 bases; nucleotides not matched to a gene: 4. The CDR3 sequence is 14 residues long. CDR3 sequence: CASSFTGVYTEAFF. DNA for the CDR3: TGTGCCAGCAGCTTTACAGGGGTTTACACTGAAGCTTTCTTT.

This clone was recorded a few times. V and J are TRBV5-1 and TRBJ2-2, with 7 bases aligning to TRBD1. The germline CDR1 and CDR2 sequences are SGHRS and YFSETQ. V lost 4 bases to trimming and J lost 7 bases; unmatched junction nucleotides: 7. The CDR3 runs 14 residues. CDR3 in DNA: TGCGCCAGCAGCCTCCGCAGGGACAGCGGGGAGCTGTTTTTT. This encodes CASSLRRDSGELFF. The whole variable domain, remainder taken from reference TRBV5-1 and TRBJ2-2, is KAGVTQTPRYLIKTRGQQVTLSCSPISGHRSVSWYQQTPGQGLQFLFEYFSETQRNKGNFPGRFSGRQFSNSRSEMNVSTLELGDSALYLCASSLRRDSGELFFGEGSRLTVL.

Of note for this clone: The junction and the germline gene differ at one end; a read error may be behind it. The chain joins TRBV29-1 to TRBJ2-4; 7 bases map to TRBD1. This CDR3 comprises 11 residues. CDR1 and CDR2 from the germline V gene are SQVTM and ANQGSEA. The CDR3 protein is CSVGQENSQYF. The DNA of the CDR3 is TGCAGCGTCGGACAGGAAAACAGTCAGTACTTC.

The V gene is TRBV9, the J gene TRBJ2-7; D possibly corresponds to TRBD2 (5 bases). Trimming took 7 bases from V and 6 from J, leaving 17 bases between them. Per germline, CDR1 SGDLS and CDR2 YYNGEE. This CDR3 spans 13 amino acids. The CDR3 sequence: CASGPGSSSEQYF. For the CDR3, the DNA is TGTGCCAGCGGCCCGGGGAGTTCCAGCGAGCAGTACTTC.

The chain is built from TRBV6-1 and TRBJ1-2; a possible D gene is TRBD1 (6 bases). V lost 2 bases, J lost 7 bases, and 8 bases lay in between. This CDR3 spans 12 amino acids. CDR1 MNHNS and CDR2 SASEGT come from the germline V gene. CDR3 loop: CASSEQGLGYTF. As DNA, the CDR3 is TGTGCCAGCAGTGAACAGGGGCTTGGCTACACCTTC.

This chain joins TRBV5-1 and TRBJ2-3; 12 bases map to TRBD1. Germline-derived CDR1 and CDR2 are SGHRS and YFSETQ. The CDR3 is made up of 16 amino acids. V dropped 2 bases and J dropped 5; count of bases not matched to a gene: 6. CDR3 coding DNA: TGCGCCAGCAGCTTCCCGGGACAGGGGGCAATAGATACGCAGTATTTT. This sequence encodes CASSFPGQGAIDTQYF.

The chain links TRBV5-1 to TRBJ2-3; TRBD2 agrees at 7 bases. This CDR3 is 16 amino acids long. The J segment lost 0 bases and the V segment lost 0 bases, leaving 4 bases of the junction unmatched. Per germline, CDR1 SGHRS and CDR2 YFSETQ. CDR3 in DNA: TGCGCCAGCAGCTTGGGGCCTAGCGGTAGCACAGATACGCAGTATTTT. Translation gives CASSLGPSGSTDTQYF.

This chain links TRBV6-1 with TRBJ1-1; 8 bases match TRBD1. The CDR3 runs to 15 residues. Looked up from germline, CDR1 is MNHNS and CDR2 is SASEGT. The V segment lost 5 bases and the J segment 3 bases; nucleotides outside the gene matches: 8. Here the CDR3 reads CASSTQTGADTEAFF. DNA for the CDR3: TGTGCCAGCAGTACCCAGACAGGGGCGGACACTGAAGCTTTCTTT.

The chain employs TRBV5-1 and TRBJ1-3, with TRBD1 matching 8 bases. V lost 0 bases to trimming and J lost 8 bases; unmatched junction nucleotides: 10. Germline values: CDR1 SGHRS, CDR2 YFSETQ. The CDR3 consists of 16 residues. The CDR3 loop is CASSLAPDRARDTIYF. DNA for the CDR3: TGCGCCAGCAGCTTGGCACCGGACAGGGCCAGGGACACCATATATTTT.

The chain couples TRBV9 to TRBJ2-2; the D is unclear. V was clipped by 3 bases and J by 6 bases, with 12 bases between them. The CDR3 length is 14 residues. The germline CDR1 and CDR2 sequences are SGDLS and YYNGEE. The CDR3 DNA is TGTGCCAGCAGCGACCGCCGGGTGGCCGGGGAGCTGTTTTTT. It translates to CASSDRRVAGELFF.